Below are 30 T cell receptor beta chains sequenced from a single sample in a study of cytomegalovirus exposure and HLA in healthy donors. PCR involved 60 Vbeta and 13 Jbeta primers. Profiling relied on immunoSEQ multiplex PCR, and the TCRdb table lists in-frame clones only, not all of them. The table records about 100,000 clones, 70% to 80% of them present only once. Sequenced: PBMCs. These receptor sequences come from a woman aged 55-70 years in good health and CMV-seropositive.

This chain links TRBV5-4 with TRBJ2-7, with 7 bases lining up with TRBD2. V dropped 0 bases and J dropped 6; count of bases not matched to a gene: 9. From germline, CDR1 is SGHNT and CDR2 YYREEE (reference sequence). The CDR3 is 15 residues long. In nucleotides, the CDR3 is TGTGCCAGCAGCTTGGTGGGCGGGAGTACGGGCGAGCAGTACTTC. Residues: CASSLVGGSTGEQYF. Drawing the rest from reference TRBV5-4 and TRBJ2-7, the complete variable domain is ETGVTQSPTHLIKTRGQQVTLRCSSQSGHNTVSWYQQALGQGPQFIFQYYREEENGRGNFPPRFSGLQFPNYSSELNVNALELDDSALYLCASSLVGGSTGEQYFGPGTRLTVT.

CDR3 nucleotide sequence: TGTGCCAGCAGCTCGGGACTAGCGGGGCCCGAGCAGTACTTC. Translating gives CASSSGLAGPEQYF. The chain has TRBV11-2 and TRBJ2-7, with TRBD2 matching 13 bases. CDR1 and CDR2 (germline): SGHAT, FQNNGV. V shed 4 bases, J shed 6 bases, and the junction held 3 bases outside the gene matches. The CDR3 spans 14 residues.

The gene calls are TRBV27 and TRBJ1-3, with D unclear. The CDR3 is 17 residues long. V was cut by 4 bases and J by 2 bases, with 18 bases left in between. Germline CDR1 is MNHEY and CDR2 is SMNVEV (reference sequence). CDR3 region: CASSSARPGWPGNTIYF. The CDR3 DNA sequence: TGTGCCAGCAGTTCGGCCCGTCCGGGGTGGCCTGGAAACACCATATATTTT.

Written as DNA, the CDR3 is TGTGCCAGCAGTGAACAGGGAGGTACTGAAGCTTTCTTT. Protein product: CASSEQGGTEAFF. The chain joins TRBV6-1 to TRBJ1-1; tentatively, D is TRBD1 (5 bases). CDR1 is MNHNS and CDR2 is SASEGT in the germline V gene. This CDR3 has 13 residues. Deletions cut 2 bases from V and 5 bases from J, with 9 bases between.

This chain joins TRBV6-6 and TRBJ1-5; 7 bases align to TRBD1. This CDR3 region has 16 residues. In germline, CDR1 is MNHNY, CDR2 SVGAGI (reference sequence). V shed 2 bases, J shed 0 bases, and the junction held 4 bases outside the gene matches. DNA for the CDR3: TGTGCCAGCAGTTACCCCGACAGGGTTAGCAATCAGCCCCAGCATTTT. The encoded protein is CASSYPDRVSNQPQHF.

Note on this clone: The same CDR3 can be traced to other DNA sequences in this sample. This chain connects TRBV30 to TRBJ1-1, with D unclear. Per germline, CDR1 GTSNPN and CDR2 SVGIG (reference sequence). V lost 0 bases and J 0 bases, leaving 8 bases between the germline ends. This CDR3 is built from 14 residues. The CDR3 DNA sequence: TGTGCCTGGAGTGTAGCGGCACTGAACACTGAAGCTTTCTTT. This sequence encodes CAWSVAALNTEAFF.

This clone was detected once. V gene TRBV6-5 combines with J gene TRBJ1-2; 9 positions match TRBD1. The junction had 2 bases not matched to a gene; V was cut back by 4 bases and J by 2 bases. The CDR3 loop spans 14 amino acids. Per germline, CDR1 MNHEY and CDR2 SVGAGI. The CDR3 loop reads CASSSTGGNYGYTF. In nucleotides, the CDR3 is TGTGCCAGCAGTTCGACAGGGGGGAACTATGGCTACACCTTC.

The table lists this clone with a few counts. The chain couples TRBV7-9 to TRBJ2-6; 12 bases align to TRBD1. Germline-derived CDR1 and CDR2 are SEHNR and FQNEAQ (reference sequence). The CDR3 runs 18 residues. Germline trimming cut 5 bases from V and 4 bases from J; bases unmatched to any gene: 9. The CDR3 loop is CASSPRGQGALGANVLTF. The CDR3 nucleotides read TGTGCCAGCAGCCCTAGGGGACAGGGGGCGTTGGGGGCCAACGTCCTGACTTTC.

The chain joins TRBV19 to TRBJ2-5; 10 bases align to TRBD1. The CDR3 has 16 residues. V lost 7 bases to trimming and J lost 3 bases; unmatched junction nucleotides: 11. Looked up from germline, CDR1 is LNHDA and CDR2 is SQIVND (reference sequence). The CDR3 sequence: CASNPLAGTGEETQYF. DNA for the CDR3: TGTGCCAGTAATCCCCTCGCCGGGACAGGGGAAGAGACCCAGTACTTC.

The rearrangement links TRBV5-1 to TRBJ2-3, with 7 positions matching TRBD1. The CDR3 has 16 residues. Per germline, CDR1 SGHRS and CDR2 YFSETQ. Trimming took 3 bases from V and 6 from J; bases not matched to a gene: 13. The CDR3 spells CASSYNRGTASDTQYF. CDR3 DNA: TGCGCCAGCAGCTATAACAGGGGAACGGCCTCGGATACGCAGTATTTT.

The chain carries TRBV11-3 and TRBJ2-2; 9 nucleotides match TRBD1. This CDR3 has 16 amino acids. Germline trimming cut 3 bases from V and 4 bases from J; bases unmatched to any gene: 6. Germline CDR1 SGHNT, CDR2 YENEEA. CDR3 DNA: TGTGCCAGCAGCTTTTTAACAGGGGGCGGCACCGGGGAGCTGTTTTTT. Translating gives CASSFLTGGGTGELFF.

A note on this clone: Other DNA variants within this sample encode the same CDR3. The chain combines TRBV18 with TRBJ1-2, with 9 nucleotides matching TRBD1. The CDR3 extends over 12 amino acids. Trimming cost V 4 bases and J 6 bases; bases outside gene matches: 0. Germline-derived CDR1 and CDR2 are KGHSH and LQKENI. CDR3 in DNA: TGTGCCAGCTCACGACAGGGGGATGGCTACACCTTC. This translates into CASSRQGDGYTF.

The chain recombines TRBV2 with TRBJ2-1; 13 nucleotides match TRBD2. The CDR3 spans 16 residues. With 4 bases clipped from V and 6 bases from J, the junction kept 6 bases outside the gene matches. Germline lookup yields CDR1 SNHLY and CDR2 FYNNEI. The CDR3 coding sequence is TGTGCCAGCAGTGGCTATAGGACTAGCGGGGGCAATGAGCAGTTCTTC. Translation: CASSGYRTSGGNEQFF.

V gene TRBV6-1 combines with J gene TRBJ1-5, with a weak D call TRBD1 (6 bases). Germline CDR1 MNHNS, CDR2 SASEGT. V gave up 7 bases and J gave up 0 bases, with 13 bases separating them. The CDR3 consists of 15 residues. The CDR3 bases are TGTGCCAGCAAAGGACAGCCGAATAGCAATCAGCCCCAGCATTTT. Amino acids: CASKGQPNSNQPQHF.

This clone counts as medium-sized. The rearrangement joins TRBV28 to TRBJ1-1; TRBD1 aligns across 7 bases. CDR1 and CDR2 from the germline V gene are MDHEN and SYDVKM. The CDR3 consists of 17 residues. The trim removed 9 bases at V and 4 bases at J, leaving 20 bases unmatched. The CDR3 is CASNTRRQGKGLTEAFF. Written as DNA, the CDR3 is TGTGCCAGTAACACTCGGCGACAGGGAAAGGGACTCACTGAAGCTTTCTTT. Full variable domain (remainder filled in from reference TRBV28 and TRBJ1-1): DVKVTQSSRYLVKRTGEKVFLECVQDMDHENMFWYRQDPGLGLRLIYFSYDVKMKEKGDIPEGYSVSREKKERFSLILESASTNQTSMYLCASNTRRQGKGLTEAFFGQGTRLTVV.

As for this clone: The same CDR3 also results from other DNA sequences found in this sample. The chain has TRBV5-1 and TRBJ2-5; TRBD1 matches at 7 bases. The CDR3 spans 14 residues. Germline trimming cut 2 bases from V and 5 bases from J; bases unmatched to any gene: 6. The germline CDR1 and CDR2 sequences are SGHRS and YFSETQ. The chain's CDR3 is CASSLQGNQETQYF. The CDR3 region has the DNA TGCGCCAGCAGCTTACAGGGGAATCAGGAGACCCAGTACTTC.

This chain connects TRBV5-1 to TRBJ1-2; 7 positions match TRBD1. There are 14 residues in the CDR3. Trimming took 0 bases from V and 5 from J; bases not matched to a gene: 4. CDR1 is SGHRS and CDR2 is YFSETQ in the germline V gene. Here the CDR3 reads CASSLGTGRYGYTF. The CDR3 DNA follows: TGCGCCAGCAGCTTGGGGACAGGAAGATATGGCTACACCTTC.

The genes are TRBV6-1 and TRBJ2-4, with D perhaps matching TRBD1 (6 bases). The V and J ends lost 1 base and 7 bases respectively, with 11 bases between them. CDR1 and CDR2 (germline): MNHNS, SASEGT. The CDR3 length is 14 residues. CDR3 sequence (DNA): TGTGCCAGCAGTGAAGGACAAAGGGGGAACATTCAGTACTTC. Amino acids: CASSEGQRGNIQYF.

The CDR3 loop is CASSQRGTGRYGYTF. Written as DNA, the CDR3 is TGTGCCAGCAGCCAGAGAGGGACAGGAAGATATGGCTACACCTTC. The chain carries TRBV6-1 and TRBJ1-2; 8 bases map to TRBD1. J lost 5 bases, V lost 6 bases, and 11 bases had no gene match. CDR1 is MNHNS and CDR2 is SASEGT in the germline V gene. The CDR3 is 15 amino acids.

The chain has TRBV7-6 and TRBJ2-3; 11 bases are a match to TRBD2. The V gene end was trimmed by 4 bases and the J gene end by 4 bases; junction bases not matched to a gene: 13. CDR1 is SGHVS and CDR2 is FNYEAQ in the germline V gene. CDR3 size: 18 residues. This CDR3 is CASSSQPPSGRRADTQYF. Here the CDR3 DNA reads TGTGCCAGCAGCTCCCAGCCGCCTAGCGGGAGGAGGGCAGATACGCAGTATTTT.

The chain combines TRBV29-1 with TRBJ1-2; D is uncertain. Germline assignment: CDR1 SQVTM and CDR2 ANQGSEA. Trimming cost V 6 bases and J 4 bases, with 12 bases left between them. This CDR3 contains 12 residues. The CDR3, as DNA: TGCAGCGTCGAGGAGGGAACCTATGGCTACACCTTC. Translating it yields CSVEEGTYGYTF.

This chain joins TRBV6-1 and TRBJ1-1, with 7 bases fitting TRBD1. Germline-derived CDR1 and CDR2 are MNHNS and SASEGT. CDR3 length: 14 amino acids. V lost 5 bases, J lost 6 bases, and 9 bases stayed unmatched. CDR3 nucleotide sequence: TGTGCCAGCAGTAAGACAGGGAAGGAAGCTGAAGCTTTCTTT. As protein: CASSKTGKEAEAFF.

The chain has TRBV28 and TRBJ2-7; 7 bases fit TRBD1. This CDR3 contains 16 residues. J lost 0 bases, V lost 6 bases, and 11 bases had no gene match. Germline CDR1 is MDHEN and CDR2 is SYDVKM. The CDR3 here is CASRITGAKSSYEQYF. The CDR3 region has the DNA TGTGCCAGCAGGATCACAGGGGCTAAGAGCTCCTACGAGCAGTACTTC.

This chain uses TRBV6-6 with TRBJ2-7; TRBD2 agrees at 8 bases. Germline values: CDR1 MNHNY, CDR2 SVGAGI (reference sequence). V shed 7 bases and J 0 bases; nucleotides not matched to a gene: 8. The CDR3 spans 15 residues. The CDR3 DNA follows: TGTGCCAGCACAATCGGGGGGGCCCACTCCTACGAGCAGTACTTC. This codes for CASTIGGAHSYEQYF.

This clone has more than one count but fewer than ten. J is TRBJ1-1 and V is TRBV27, with 8 bases identical to TRBD1. The CDR3 runs 14 residues. The V gene's germline CDR1 is MNHEY and CDR2 SMNVEV (reference sequence). The trim removed 5 bases at V and 4 bases at J, leaving 6 bases unmatched. CDR3 coding DNA: TGTGCCAGCAGTCCGACAGGGGCGAGCACTGAAGCTTTCTTT. Its protein product is CASSPTGASTEAFF.

This clone occurred a few times. The genes are TRBV2 and TRBJ2-1, with 12 bases identical to TRBD2. This CDR3 is 15 amino acids long. The germline CDR1 and CDR2 sequences are SNHLY and FYNNEI. Germline trimming cut 7 bases from V and 4 bases from J; bases unmatched to any gene: 5. The CDR3 nucleotides read TGTGCCAGCAACCCACTAGCGGGAGGTTACAATGAGCAGTTCTTC. Encoded protein: CASNPLAGGYNEQFF.

The chain has TRBV6-5 and TRBJ2-7, with TRBD2 matching over 7 bases. The J segment lost 2 bases and the V segment lost 4 bases, leaving 11 bases of the junction unmatched. The V gene's germline CDR1 is MNHEY and CDR2 SVGAGI. This CDR3 region has 16 residues. The CDR3 DNA is TGTGCCAGCAGTTTTCTATCTAGCGGTCGGGCCTACGAGCAGTACTTC. Protein product: CASSFLSSGRAYEQYF.

The chain has TRBV25-1 and TRBJ2-3, with 7 bases matching TRBD1. J gave up 0 bases and V 2 bases, and 11 bases lay outside the gene matches. CDR1 is MGHDK and CDR2 is SYGVNS in the germline V gene. The CDR3 is 18 residues long. The DNA for the CDR3 is TGTGCCAGCAGTGAAAGCCGGGACAGCGGATCTAGCACAGATACGCAGTATTTT. Amino acids: CASSESRDSGSSTDTQYF.

The V call is TRBV29-1, the J call TRBJ1-1; 10 positions agree with TRBD1. There are 12 residues in the CDR3. CDR1 SQVTM and CDR2 ANQGSEA come from the germline V gene. The trim removed 6 bases at V and 3 bases at J, leaving 1 base unmatched. CDR3 nucleotide sequence: TGCAGCGTAGACAGGGGGCACACTGAAGCTTTCTTT. This codes for CSVDRGHTEAFF.

This clone was seen a few times. The gene calls are TRBV11-2 and TRBJ2-7, with 9 bases identical to TRBD1. CDR1 SGHAT and CDR2 FQNNGV come from the germline V gene. CDR3 length: 14 residues. The V and J ends lost 5 bases and 3 bases, in that order; junction bases with no gene match: 5. CDR3: CASSQGTGLYEQYF. DNA for the CDR3: TGTGCCAGCAGCCAAGGGACAGGGCTCTACGAGCAGTACTTC.